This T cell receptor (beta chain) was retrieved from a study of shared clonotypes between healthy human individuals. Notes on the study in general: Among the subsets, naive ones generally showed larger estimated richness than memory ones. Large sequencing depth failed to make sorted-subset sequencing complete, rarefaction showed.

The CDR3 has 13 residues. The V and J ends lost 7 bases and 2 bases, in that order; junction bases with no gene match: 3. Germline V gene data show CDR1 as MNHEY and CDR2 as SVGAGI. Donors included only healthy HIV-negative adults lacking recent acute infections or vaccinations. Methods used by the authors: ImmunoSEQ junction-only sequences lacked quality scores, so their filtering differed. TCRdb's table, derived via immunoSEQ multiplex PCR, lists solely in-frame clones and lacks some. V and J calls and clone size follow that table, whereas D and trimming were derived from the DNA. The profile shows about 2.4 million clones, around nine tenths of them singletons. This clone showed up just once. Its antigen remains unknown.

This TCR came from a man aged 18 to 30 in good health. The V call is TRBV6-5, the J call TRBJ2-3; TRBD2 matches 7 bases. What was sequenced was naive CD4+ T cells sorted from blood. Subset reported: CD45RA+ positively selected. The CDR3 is CASTSGHTDTQYF. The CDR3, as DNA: TGTGCCAGCACTAGCGGTCACACAGATACGCAGTATTTT.